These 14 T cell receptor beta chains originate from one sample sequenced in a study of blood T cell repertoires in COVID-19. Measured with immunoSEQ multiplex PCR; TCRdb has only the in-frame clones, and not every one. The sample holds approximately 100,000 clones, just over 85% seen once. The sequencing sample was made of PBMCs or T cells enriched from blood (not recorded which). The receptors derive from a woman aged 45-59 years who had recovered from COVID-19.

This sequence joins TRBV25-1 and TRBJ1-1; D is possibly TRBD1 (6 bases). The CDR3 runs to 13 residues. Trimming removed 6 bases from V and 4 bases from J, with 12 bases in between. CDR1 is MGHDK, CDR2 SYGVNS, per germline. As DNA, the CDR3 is TGTGCCAGCAGCCAGGGGCAGTTCACTGAAGCTTTCTTT. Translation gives CASSQGQFTEAFF.

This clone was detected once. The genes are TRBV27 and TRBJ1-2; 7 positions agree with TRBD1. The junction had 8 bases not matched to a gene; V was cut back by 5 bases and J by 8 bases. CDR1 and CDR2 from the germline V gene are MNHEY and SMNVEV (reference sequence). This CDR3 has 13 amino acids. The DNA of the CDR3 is TGTGCCAGCAGTGAGGGGGCGCGGGGCGGCTACACCTTC. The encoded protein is CASSEGARGGYTF.

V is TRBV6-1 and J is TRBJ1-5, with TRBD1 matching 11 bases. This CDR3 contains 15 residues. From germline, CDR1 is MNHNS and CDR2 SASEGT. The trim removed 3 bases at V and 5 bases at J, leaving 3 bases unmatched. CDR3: CASSERTGGYQPQHF. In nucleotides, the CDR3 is TGTGCCAGCAGTGAGAGGACAGGGGGCTATCAGCCCCAGCATTTT.

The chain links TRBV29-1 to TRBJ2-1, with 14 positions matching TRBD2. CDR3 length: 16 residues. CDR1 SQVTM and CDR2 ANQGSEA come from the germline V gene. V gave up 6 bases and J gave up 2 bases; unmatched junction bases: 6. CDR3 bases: TGCAGCGTCCAGGGACTAGCGGGAGCGGCCTACAATGAGCAGTTCTTC. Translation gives CSVQGLAGAAYNEQFF.

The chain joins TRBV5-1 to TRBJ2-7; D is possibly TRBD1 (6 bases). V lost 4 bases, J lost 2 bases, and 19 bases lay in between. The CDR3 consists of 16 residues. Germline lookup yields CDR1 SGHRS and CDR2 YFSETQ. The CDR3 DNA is TGCGCCAGCAGCCTAAGGGACACAAGGGCCCCCTACGAGCAGTACTTC. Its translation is CASSLRDTRAPYEQYF. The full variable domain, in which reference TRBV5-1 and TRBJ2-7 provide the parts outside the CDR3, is KAGVTQTPRYLIKTRGQQVTLSCSPISGHRSVSWYQQTPGQGLQFLFEYFSETQRNKGNFPGRFSGRQFSNSRSEMNVSTLELGDSALYLCASSLRDTRAPYEQYFGPGTRLTVT.

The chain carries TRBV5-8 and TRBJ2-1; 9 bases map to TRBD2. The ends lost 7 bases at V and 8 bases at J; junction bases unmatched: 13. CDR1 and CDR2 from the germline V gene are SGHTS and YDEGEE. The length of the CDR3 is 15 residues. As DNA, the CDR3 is TGTGCCAGCCGGTGGAGAGGAGCGGGGGGCTATGAGCAGTTCTTC. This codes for CASRWRGAGGYEQFF. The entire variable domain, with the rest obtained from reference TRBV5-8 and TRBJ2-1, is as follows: EAGVTQSPTHLIKTRGQQATLRCSPISGHTSVYWYQQALGLGLQFLLWYDEGEERNRGNFPPRFSGRQFPNYSSELNVNALELEDSALYLCASRWRGAGGYEQFFGPGTRLTVL.

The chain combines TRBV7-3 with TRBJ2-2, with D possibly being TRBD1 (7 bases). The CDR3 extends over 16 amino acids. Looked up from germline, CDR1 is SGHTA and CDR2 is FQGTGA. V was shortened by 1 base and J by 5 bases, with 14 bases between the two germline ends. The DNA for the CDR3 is TGTGCCAGCAGCTTAAGCGGGACAGCCTATACCGGGGAGCTGTTTTTT. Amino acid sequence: CASSLSGTAYTGELFF.

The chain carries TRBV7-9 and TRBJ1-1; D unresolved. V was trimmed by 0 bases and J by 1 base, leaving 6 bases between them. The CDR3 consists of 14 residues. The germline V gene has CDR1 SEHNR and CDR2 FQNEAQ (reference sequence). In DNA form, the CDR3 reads TGTGCCAGCAGCTTAGCGGCCCAGAACACTGAAGCTTTCTTT. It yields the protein CASSLAAQNTEAFF.

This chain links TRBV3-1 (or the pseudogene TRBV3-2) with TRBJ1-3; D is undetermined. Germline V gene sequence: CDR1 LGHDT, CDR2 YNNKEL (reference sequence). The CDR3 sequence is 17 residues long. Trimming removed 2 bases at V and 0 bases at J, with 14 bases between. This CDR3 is CASSQFPYSRSGNTIYF. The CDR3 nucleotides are TGTGCCAGCAGCCAATTCCCTTACAGCCGCTCTGGAAACACCATATATTTT.

The CDR3 DNA reads as TGTGCCAGCAAACTGAGGCAGGGTGAGAATTCACCCCTCCACTTT. Translation: CASKLRQGENSPLHF. The rearrangement links TRBV2 to TRBJ1-6; D is perhaps TRBD1 (5 bases). Trimming cost V 7 bases and J 7 bases, with 17 bases left between them. The CDR3 extends over 15 amino acids. Germline CDR1 SNHLY, CDR2 FYNNEI.

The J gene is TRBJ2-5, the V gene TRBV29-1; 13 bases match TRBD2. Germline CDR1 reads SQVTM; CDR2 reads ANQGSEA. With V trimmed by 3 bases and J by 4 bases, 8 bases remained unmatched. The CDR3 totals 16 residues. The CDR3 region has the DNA TGCAGCGTTGATCGGCTACTAGCGGGAGGGTTAGAGACCCAGTACTTC. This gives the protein CSVDRLLAGGLETQYF.

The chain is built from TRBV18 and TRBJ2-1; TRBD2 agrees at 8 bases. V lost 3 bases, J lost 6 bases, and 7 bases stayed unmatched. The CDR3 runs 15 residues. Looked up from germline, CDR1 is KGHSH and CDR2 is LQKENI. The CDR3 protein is CASSPTAGDVNEQFF. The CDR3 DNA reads TGTGCCAGCTCACCCACAGCGGGAGATGTCAATGAGCAGTTCTTC.

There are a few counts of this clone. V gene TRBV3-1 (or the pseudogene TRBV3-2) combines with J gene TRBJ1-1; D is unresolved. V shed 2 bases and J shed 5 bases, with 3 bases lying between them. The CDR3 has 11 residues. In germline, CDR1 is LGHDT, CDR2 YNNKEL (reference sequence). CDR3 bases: TGTGCCAGCAGCCAACATACTGAAGCTTTCTTT. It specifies CASSQHTEAFF.

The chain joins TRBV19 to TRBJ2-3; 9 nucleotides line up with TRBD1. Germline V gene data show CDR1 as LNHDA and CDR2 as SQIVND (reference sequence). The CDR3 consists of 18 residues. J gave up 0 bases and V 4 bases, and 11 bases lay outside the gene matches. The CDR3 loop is CASSTGQGYGFSTDTQYF. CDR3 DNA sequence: TGTGCCAGTAGTACAGGACAGGGGTACGGCTTCAGCACAGATACGCAGTATTTT.